This T cell receptor (beta chain) was identified in a study of T cells in localized non-small cell lung cancer. This clone was recorded once. Its matching antigen is unknown. The CDR3 has 18 amino acids. V gave up 2 bases and J gave up 0 bases, with 19 bases separating them. Germline CDR1 reads MNHNS; CDR2 reads SASEGT. General observations from the study: There were a median roughly 59 of the top 100 tumor clones appearing in adjacent lung. Uninvolved nearby lung showed the greatest T cell clonality, exceeding that found in tumor.

Profiling relied on immunoSEQ multiplex PCR, and the TCRdb table lists in-frame clones only, not all of them. The data hold tens of thousands of clones, with 78% observed a single time. The origin of this receptor is an older male donor with stage II squamous cell lung carcinoma. The V gene is TRBV6-1, the J gene TRBJ1-2, with D possibly being TRBD1 (5 bases). The material sequenced was peripheral blood, taken before any cancer treatment. DNA for the CDR3: TGTGCCAGCAGTGAATTTGGGGGGTTAGCAGGTCCTAACTATGGCTACACCTTC. As protein: CASSEFGGLAGPNYGYTF.